One T cell receptor (beta chain) is described in this entry. Method: immunoSEQ multiplex PCR; TCRdb's copy keeps in-frame clones and lacks some. The sample comprises around 60,000 clones, 89% of which are singletons, and about 18% rests with the top ten. Looked up from germline, CDR1 is WSHSY and CDR2 is SAAADI. The junction had 5 bases not matched to a gene; V was cut back by 2 bases and J by 5 bases. The CDR3 loop spans 14 amino acids. This specimen comes from a study of OX40 agonist ivuxolimab in advanced cancers. Sequencing used CD4+ or CD8+ T cells sorted from blood, obtained in a trial of the OX40 agonist ivuxolimab. The clonotype originates from an adult with an advanced solid tumor such as melanoma, head and neck, liver or kidney cancer. The chain combines TRBV10-2 with TRBJ1-2; TRBD1 agrees at 7 bases. This CDR3 reads CASSEGQALYGYTF. The DNA for the CDR3 is TGCGCCAGCAGTGAGGGACAGGCGCTTTATGGCTACACCTTC.